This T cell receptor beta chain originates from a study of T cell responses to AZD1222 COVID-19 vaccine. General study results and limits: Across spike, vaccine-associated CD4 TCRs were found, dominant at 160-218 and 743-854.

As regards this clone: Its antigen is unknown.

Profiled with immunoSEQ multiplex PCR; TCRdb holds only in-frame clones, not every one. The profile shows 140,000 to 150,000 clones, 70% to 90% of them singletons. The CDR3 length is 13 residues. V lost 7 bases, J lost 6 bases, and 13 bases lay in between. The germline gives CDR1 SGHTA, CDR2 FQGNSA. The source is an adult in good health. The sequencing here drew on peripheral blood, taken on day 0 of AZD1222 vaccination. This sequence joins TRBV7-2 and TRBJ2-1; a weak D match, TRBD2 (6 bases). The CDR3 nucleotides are TGTGCCAGCAACCCGACTAGTCCCAATGAGCAGTTCTTC. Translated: CASNPTSPNEQFF.